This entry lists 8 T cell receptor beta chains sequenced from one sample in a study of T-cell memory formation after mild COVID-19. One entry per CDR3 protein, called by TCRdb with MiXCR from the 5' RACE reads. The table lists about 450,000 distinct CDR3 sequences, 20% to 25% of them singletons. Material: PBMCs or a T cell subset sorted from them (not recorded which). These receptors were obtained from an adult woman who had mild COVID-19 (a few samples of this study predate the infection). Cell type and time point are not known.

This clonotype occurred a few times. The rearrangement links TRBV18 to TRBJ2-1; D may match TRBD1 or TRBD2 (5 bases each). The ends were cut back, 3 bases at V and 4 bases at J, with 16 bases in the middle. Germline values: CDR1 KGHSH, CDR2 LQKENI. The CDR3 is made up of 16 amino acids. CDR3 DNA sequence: TGTGCCAGCTCACCCCTCGGGGCGGAGGCATACAATGAGCAGTTCTTC. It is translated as CASSPLGAEAYNEQFF.

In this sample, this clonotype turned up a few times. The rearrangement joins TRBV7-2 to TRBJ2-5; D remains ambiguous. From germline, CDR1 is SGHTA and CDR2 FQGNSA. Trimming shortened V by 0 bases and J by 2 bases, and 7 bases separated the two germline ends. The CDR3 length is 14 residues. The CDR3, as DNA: TGTGCCAGCAGCTTAGCGCTACAGCAAGAGACCCAGTACTTC. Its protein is CASSLALQQETQYF.

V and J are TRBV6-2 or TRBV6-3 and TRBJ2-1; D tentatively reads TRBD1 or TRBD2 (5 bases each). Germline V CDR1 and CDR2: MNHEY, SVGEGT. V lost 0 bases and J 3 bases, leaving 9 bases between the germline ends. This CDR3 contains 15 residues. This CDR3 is CASSYSGTDYNEQFF. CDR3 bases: TGTGCCAGCAGTTACTCCGGGACGGACTACAATGAGCAGTTCTTC.

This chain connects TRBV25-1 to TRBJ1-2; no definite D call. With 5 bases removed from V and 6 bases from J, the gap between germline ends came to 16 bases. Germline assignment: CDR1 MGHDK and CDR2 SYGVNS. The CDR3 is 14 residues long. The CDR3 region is CASSPSGIRNGYTF. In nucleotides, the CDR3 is TGTGCCAGCAGTCCATCGGGGATTCGTAATGGCTACACCTTC.

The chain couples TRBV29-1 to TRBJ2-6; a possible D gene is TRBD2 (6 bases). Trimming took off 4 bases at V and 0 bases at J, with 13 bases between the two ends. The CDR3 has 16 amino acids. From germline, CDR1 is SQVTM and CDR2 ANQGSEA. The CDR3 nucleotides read TGCAGCGTTGCAGGAGACGGGAGCTCTGGGGCCAACGTCCTGACTTTC. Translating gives CSVAGDGSSGANVLTF.

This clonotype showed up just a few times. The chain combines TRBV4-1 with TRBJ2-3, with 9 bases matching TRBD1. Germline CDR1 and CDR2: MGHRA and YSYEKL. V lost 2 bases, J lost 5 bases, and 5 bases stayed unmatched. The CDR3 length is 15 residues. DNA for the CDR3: TGCGCCAGCAGCCAACAGGGACAGGGAAGAGATACGCAGTATTTT. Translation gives CASSQQGQGRDTQYF.

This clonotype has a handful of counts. The CDR3 DNA follows: TGTGCCAGCAGACCCGGCCCGCCACCCGGGGAGCTGTTTTTT. Protein: CASRPGPPPGELFF. V and J are TRBV11-1 and TRBJ2-2; D call uncertain. Germline CDR1 reads SGHAT; CDR2 reads FQDESV (reference sequence). V was trimmed by 6 bases and J by 6 bases, leaving 14 bases between them. The CDR3 consists of 14 residues.

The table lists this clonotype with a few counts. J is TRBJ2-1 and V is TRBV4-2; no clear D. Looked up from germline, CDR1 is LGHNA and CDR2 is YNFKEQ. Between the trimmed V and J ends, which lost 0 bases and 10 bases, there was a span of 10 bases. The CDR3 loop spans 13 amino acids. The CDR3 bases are TGTGCCAGCAGCCAAGATCAGGTCGCAGAGCAGTTCTTC. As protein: CASSQDQVAEQFF.